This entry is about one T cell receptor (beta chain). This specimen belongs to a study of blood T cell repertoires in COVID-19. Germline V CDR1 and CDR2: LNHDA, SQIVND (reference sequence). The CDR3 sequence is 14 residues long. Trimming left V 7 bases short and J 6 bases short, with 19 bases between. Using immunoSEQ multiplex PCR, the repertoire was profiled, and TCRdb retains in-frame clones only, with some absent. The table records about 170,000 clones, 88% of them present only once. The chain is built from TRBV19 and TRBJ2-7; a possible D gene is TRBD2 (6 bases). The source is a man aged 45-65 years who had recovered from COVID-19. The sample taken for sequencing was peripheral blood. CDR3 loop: CASKRSGGKSEQYF. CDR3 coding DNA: TGTGCCAGTAAGCGGTCTGGGGGGAAGAGCGAGCAGTACTTC.